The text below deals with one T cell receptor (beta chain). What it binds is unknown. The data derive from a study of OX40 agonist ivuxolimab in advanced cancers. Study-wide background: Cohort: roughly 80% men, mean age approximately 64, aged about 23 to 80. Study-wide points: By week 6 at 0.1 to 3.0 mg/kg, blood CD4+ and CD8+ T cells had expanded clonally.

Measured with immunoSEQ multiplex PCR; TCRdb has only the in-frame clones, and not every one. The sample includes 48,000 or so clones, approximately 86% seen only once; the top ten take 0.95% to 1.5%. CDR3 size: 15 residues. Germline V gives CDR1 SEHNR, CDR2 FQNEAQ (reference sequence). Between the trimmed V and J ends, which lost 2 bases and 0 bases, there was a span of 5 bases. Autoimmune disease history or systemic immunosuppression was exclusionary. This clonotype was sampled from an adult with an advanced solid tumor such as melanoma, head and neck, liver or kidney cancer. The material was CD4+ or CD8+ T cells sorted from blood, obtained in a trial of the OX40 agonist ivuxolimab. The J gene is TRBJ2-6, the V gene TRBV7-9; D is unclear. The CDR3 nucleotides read TGTGCCAGCAGCTTATGGCTCTCTGGGGCCAACGTCCTGACTTTC. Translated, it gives CASSLWLSGANVLTF. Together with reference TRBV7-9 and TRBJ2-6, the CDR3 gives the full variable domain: DTGVSQNPRHKITKRGQNVTFRCDPISEHNRLYWYRQTLGQGPEFLTYFQNEAQLEKSRLLSDRFSAERPKGSFSTLEIQRTEQGDSAMYLCASSLWLSGANVLTFGAGSRLTVL.